This entry describes one T cell receptor (beta chain). This specimen comes from a study of blood T cell repertoires in COVID-19. The length of the CDR3 is 13 residues. J lost 6 bases, V lost 5 bases, and 3 bases had no gene match. Here immunoSEQ multiplex PCR was the method, and the copy in TCRdb shows in-frame clones only, minus some. The sample holds approximately 110,000 clones, about 85% seen once. The clonotype was recovered from a man aged 35-49 years with acute or convalescent COVID-19. The chain has TRBV12-3 or TRBV12-4 and TRBJ2-2; TRBD1 aligns across 7 bases. Specimen: peripheral blood. In nucleotides, the CDR3 is TGTGCCAGCAGTCCAACAGGGGCCGGGGAGCTGTTTTTT. It yields the protein CASSPTGAGELFF.